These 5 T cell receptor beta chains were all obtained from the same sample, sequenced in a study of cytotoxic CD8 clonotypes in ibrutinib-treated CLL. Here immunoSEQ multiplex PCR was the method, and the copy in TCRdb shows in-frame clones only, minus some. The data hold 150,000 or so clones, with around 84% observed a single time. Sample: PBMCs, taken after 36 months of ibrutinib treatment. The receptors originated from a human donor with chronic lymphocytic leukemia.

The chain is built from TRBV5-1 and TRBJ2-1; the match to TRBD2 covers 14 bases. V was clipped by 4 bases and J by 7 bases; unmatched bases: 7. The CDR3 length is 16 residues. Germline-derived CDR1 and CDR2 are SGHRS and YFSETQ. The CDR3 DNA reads TGCGCCAGCAGCCACAGACTAGCGGGAGGGCCGAATGAGCAGTTCTTC. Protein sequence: CASSHRLAGGPNEQFF.

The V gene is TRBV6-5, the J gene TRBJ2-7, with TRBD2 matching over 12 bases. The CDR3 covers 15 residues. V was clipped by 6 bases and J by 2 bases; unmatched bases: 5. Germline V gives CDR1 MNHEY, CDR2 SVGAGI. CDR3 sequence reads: CASSPGLAGTYEQYF. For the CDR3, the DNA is TGTGCCAGCAGCCCTGGACTAGCGGGGACCTACGAGCAGTACTTC.

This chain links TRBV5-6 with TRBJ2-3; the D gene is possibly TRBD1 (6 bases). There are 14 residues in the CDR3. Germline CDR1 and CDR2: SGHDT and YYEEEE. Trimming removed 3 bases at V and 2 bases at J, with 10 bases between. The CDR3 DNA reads TGTGCCAGCAGCTCAAGGGGGACCACAGATACGCAGTATTTT. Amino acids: CASSSRGTTDTQYF.

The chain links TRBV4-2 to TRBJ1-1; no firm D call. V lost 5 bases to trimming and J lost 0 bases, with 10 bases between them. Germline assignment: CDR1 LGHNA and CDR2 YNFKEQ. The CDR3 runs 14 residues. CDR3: CASSKESLNTEAFF. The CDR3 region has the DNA TGTGCCAGCAGCAAGGAGTCCTTGAACACTGAAGCTTTCTTT.

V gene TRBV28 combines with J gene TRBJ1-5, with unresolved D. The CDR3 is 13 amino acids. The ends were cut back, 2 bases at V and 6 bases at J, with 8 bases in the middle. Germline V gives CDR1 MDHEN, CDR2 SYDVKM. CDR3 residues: CASSLQATQPQHF. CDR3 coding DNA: TGTGCCAGCAGTTTACAGGCAACTCAGCCCCAGCATTTT.